This T cell receptor (beta chain) was recorded in a study of tumor-infiltrating lymphocytes in oesophageal squamous cell carcinoma (TCRdb year 2016). This clonotype was found a few times. The antigen it binds to is not known. No base qualities exist here, and no much larger clone lies one base off it. Libraries were built with PCR. Instrument used: Illumina HiSeq 2000. The public reads were reprocessed in TCRdb via fastp at Q25 and MiXCR, keeping in-frame beta chains. Records with the same CDR3 protein are collapsed into one entry carrying the most frequent genes and DNA. Recorded for this sample are approximately 19,000 distinct CDR3 sequences; roughly 39% of them occurred a single time. The ten most abundant clones make up about 10% of the sample. The sample comprised normal esophageal tissue next to the tumor. The source is a male donor with esophageal squamous cell carcinoma.

The DNA reads TGTGCCAGCAGCTTAGACGGGGGGGCGTCGGATGAGCAGTTCTTC. This sequence encodes CASSLDGGASDEQFF. The chain employs TRBV7-9 and TRBJ2-3; TRBD2 aligns with 8 central bases. The end of the DNA fits TRBJ2-1 better, so the J call may be wrong. CDR1 SEHNR and CDR2 FQNEAQ were looked up in the germline V gene (reference sequence). Measured from the cysteine to the phenylalanine, the CDR3 is 15 residues long. CDR3 DNA is the only sequence kept; it has 45 bases, read in frame from the first base.